Below are 22 T cell receptor beta chains sequenced from a single sample in a study of blood T cell repertoires in COVID-19. Profiled with immunoSEQ multiplex PCR; TCRdb holds only in-frame clones, not every one. The data contain 65,000 to 95,000 clones, about 89% of them singletons. Material: peripheral blood. The receptors derive from a man in his 70s with active or convalescent COVID-19.

This rearrangement joins TRBV19 to TRBJ2-7, with no clear D. Germline V gives CDR1 LNHDA, CDR2 SQIVND (reference sequence). CDR3 length: 16 residues. Deletions cut 4 bases from V and 3 bases from J, with 19 bases between. CDR3 protein: CASSNSGYTAFYEQYF. In DNA form, the CDR3 reads TGTGCCAGTAGTAACTCCGGATATACAGCCTTCTACGAGCAGTACTTC. The full variable domain, rest sourced from reference TRBV19 and TRBJ2-7, is DGGITQSPKYLFRKEGQNVTLSCEQNLNHDAMYWYRQDPGQGLRLIYYSQIVNDFQKGDIAEGYSVSREKKESFPLTVTSAQKNPTAFYLCASSNSGYTAFYEQYFGPGTRLTVT.

The chain carries TRBV19 and TRBJ2-3; the match to TRBD2 covers 13 bases. Germline CDR1 is LNHDA and CDR2 is SQIVND (reference sequence). The junction had 5 bases not matched to a gene; V was cut back by 8 bases and J by 0 bases. This CDR3 is built from 16 residues. In DNA form, the CDR3 reads TGTGCCAGTCCAGGACTAGCGGGGGCGAGCACAGATACGCAGTATTTT. It codes for CASPGLAGASTDTQYF.

The chain recombines TRBV7-6 with TRBJ2-3, with D perhaps TRBD1 (5 bases). The CDR3 runs to 13 residues. Germline values: CDR1 SGHVS, CDR2 FNYEAQ. The V end was cut by 6 bases, the J end by 4 bases, with 11 bases between. CDR3 amino acids: CASRDIGADTQYF. The CDR3 DNA follows: TGTGCCAGCAGGGACATTGGGGCAGATACGCAGTATTTT.

This clone was detected a few times. The chain has TRBV19 and TRBJ1-6, with D perhaps TRBD1 (6 bases). The CDR3 contains 15 residues. V was shortened by 4 bases and J by 6 bases, with 13 bases between the two germline ends. Germline-derived CDR1 and CDR2 are LNHDA and SQIVND (reference sequence). The CDR3 region is CASSSGGQFNSPLHF. The CDR3 coding sequence is TGTGCCAGTAGTAGCGGGGGACAATTTAATTCACCCCTCCACTTT. Complete variable domain (other parts from reference TRBV19 and TRBJ1-6): DGGITQSPKYLFRKEGQNVTLSCEQNLNHDAMYWYRQDPGQGLRLIYYSQIVNDFQKGDIAEGYSVSREKKESFPLTVTSAQKNPTAFYLCASSSGGQFNSPLHFGNGTRLTVT.

The chain combines TRBV2 with TRBJ1-6; TRBD1 aligns across 10 bases. V lost 8 bases and J lost 10; bases outside the gene matches: 8. The CDR3 has 14 amino acids. CDR1 and CDR2 from the germline V gene are SNHLY and FYNNEI. The CDR3 is CASGETGGNSPLHF. CDR3 nucleotides: TGTGCCAGCGGGGAGACAGGGGGCAACTCACCCCTCCACTTT.

In this sample, this clone turned up a few times. The rearrangement links TRBV5-1 to TRBJ2-7, with TRBD2 as a possible D gene (6 bases). The germline gives CDR1 SGHRS, CDR2 YFSETQ. The V gene lost 4 bases and the J gene lost 0 bases, with 11 bases spanning the gap. The CDR3 has 14 amino acids. CDR3 amino acids: CASSPDGSSYEQYF. In nucleotides, the CDR3 is TGCGCCAGCAGCCCGGACGGGAGCTCCTACGAGCAGTACTTC.

The chain couples TRBV27 to TRBJ1-2, with a weak D call TRBD1 (5 bases). V dropped 7 bases and J dropped 0 bases, with 15 bases sitting between them. The germline CDR1 and CDR2 sequences are MNHEY and SMNVEV (reference sequence). The CDR3 runs to 15 residues. The CDR3 sequence: CASKQVGGTNYGYTF. CDR3 bases: TGTGCCAGCAAACAGGTGGGAGGGACTAACTATGGCTACACCTTC.

The CDR3 DNA sequence: TGTGCCAGTAGCCGACAGAGTAACTATGGCTACACCTTC. Translating gives CASSRQSNYGYTF. The chain recombines TRBV19 with TRBJ1-2, with D maybe TRBD1 (5 bases). From germline, CDR1 is LNHDA and CDR2 SQIVND (reference sequence). The CDR3 spans 13 residues. V shed 6 bases and J shed 1 base, with 9 bases lying between them.

The chain combines TRBV9 with TRBJ2-7, with TRBD2 matching 9 bases. This CDR3 is 13 amino acids long. Germline CDR1 SGDLS, CDR2 YYNGEE. J lost 9 bases, V lost 7 bases, and 11 bases had no gene match. The CDR3 DNA sequence: TGTGCCAGCGGTAGCGGGGGACAGTCATCGCAGTACTTC. It yields the protein CASGSGGQSSQYF.

The rearrangement links TRBV4-3 to TRBJ1-1, with D perhaps TRBD1 (6 bases). The V gene's germline CDR1 is LGHNA and CDR2 YSLEER. The CDR3 is made up of 15 amino acids. Trimming pared 6 bases from V and 3 bases from J, leaving 17 bases between. The CDR3 spells CASSPELQGYTEAFF. The CDR3 DNA is TGCGCCAGCAGTCCTGAATTACAGGGCTACACTGAAGCTTTCTTT.

The J gene is TRBJ1-2, the V gene TRBV2, with 7 positions matching TRBD1. The CDR3 is 13 amino acids. The germline CDR1 and CDR2 sequences are SNHLY and FYNNEI. The trim removed 8 bases at V and 4 bases at J, leaving 7 bases unmatched. The CDR3 region has the DNA TGTGCCAGCCGACTTGGGACAGCCTATGGCTACACCTTC. Translated, it gives CASRLGTAYGYTF.

V gene TRBV29-1 combines with J gene TRBJ1-4; 8 positions match TRBD1. Germline CDR1 reads SQVTM; CDR2 reads ANQGSEA. CDR3 length equals 13 residues. Trimming took 7 bases from V and 5 from J; bases not matched to a gene: 6. The CDR3 here is CSGGDRMNEKLFF. The CDR3 region has the DNA TGCAGCGGGGGGGACAGGATGAATGAAAAACTGTTTTTT.

The chain is built from TRBV7-6 and TRBJ1-2, with 7 positions matching TRBD1. The CDR3 is 15 amino acids. Per the germline V gene, CDR1 is SGHVS and CDR2 is FNYEAQ. With 2 bases clipped from V and 4 bases from J, the junction kept 7 bases outside the gene matches. CDR3 nucleotides: TGTGCCAGCAGCTTAACCCCCCAGGGGGGCTATGGCTACACCTTC. It specifies CASSLTPQGGYGYTF.

The J gene is TRBJ1-4, the V gene TRBV6-4; tentative D call: TRBD1 (5 bases). With 6 bases removed from V and 8 bases from J, the gap between germline ends came to 19 bases. Germline CDR1 MRHNA, CDR2 SNTAGT. The CDR3 loop spans 15 amino acids. The DNA of the CDR3 is TGTGCCAGCAGCGAGAATCCAGGGATGGGGGAAAAACTGTTTTTT. This sequence encodes CASSENPGMGEKLFF.

The rearrangement uses TRBV12-3 or TRBV12-4 and TRBJ1-2, with D tentatively TRBD1 (6 bases). This CDR3 comprises 13 residues. Trimming took off 3 bases at V and 10 bases at J, with 15 bases between the two ends. The DNA for the CDR3 is TGTGCCAGCAGTTTTGGGACATACGTTGCCTACACCTTC. This gives the protein CASSFGTYVAYTF.

The chain combines TRBV5-8 with TRBJ1-2; no reliable D call. CDR3 length: 15 residues. Deletions cut 5 bases from V and 3 bases from J, with 17 bases between. Per the germline V gene, CDR1 is SGHTS and CDR2 is YDEGEE. The chain's CDR3 is CASSPPWRRDYGYTF. For the CDR3, the DNA is TGTGCCAGCAGTCCCCCTTGGAGGCGAGACTATGGCTACACCTTC.

This chain joins TRBV11-2 and TRBJ2-4; the D gene is possibly TRBD1 (5 bases). V was shortened by 4 bases and J by 9 bases, with 13 bases between the two germline ends. Germline CDR1 SGHAT, CDR2 FQNNGV. This CDR3 region has 13 residues. The CDR3 nucleotides read TGTGCCAGCAGCTACGCCAGGGATGGCATTCAGTACTTC. Its translation: CASSYARDGIQYF.

V is TRBV19 and J is TRBJ1-2; maybe TRBD1 (5 bases). The V end was cut by 10 bases, the J end by 0 bases, with 15 bases between. The germline V gene has CDR1 LNHDA and CDR2 SQIVND (reference sequence). The CDR3 is 14 residues long. The CDR3 sequence: CATTQAGPNYGYTF. Here the CDR3 DNA reads TGTGCCACCACCCAAGCAGGGCCTAACTATGGCTACACCTTC. The full variable domain, its missing parts supplied by reference TRBV19 and TRBJ1-2, is DGGITQSPKYLFRKEGQNVTLSCEQNLNHDAMYWYRQDPGQGLRLIYYSQIVNDFQKGDIAEGYSVSREKKESFPLTVTSAQKNPTAFYLCATTQAGPNYGYTFGSGTRLTVV.

The rearrangement uses TRBV5-1 and TRBJ2-2; D is perhaps TRBD1 (6 bases). The V end lost 3 bases, the J end lost 1 base, and 16 bases lay between the germline ends. Germline V gene lookup returns CDR1 SGHRS and CDR2 YFSETQ. The CDR3 is made up of 17 amino acids. CDR3 region: CASSYSVGAGNTGELFF. CDR3 coding DNA: TGCGCCAGCAGCTACTCGGTGGGGGCCGGGAACACCGGGGAGCTGTTTTTT.

This clone showed up just once. The chain carries TRBV5-1 and TRBJ2-5; D unclear. The CDR3 contains 13 residues. V was cut by 1 base and J by 2 bases, with 6 bases left in between. Germline-derived CDR1 and CDR2 are SGHRS and YFSETQ. DNA for the CDR3: TGCGCCAGCAGCTTGACTCTGCAAGAGACCCAGTACTTC. Its protein product is CASSLTLQETQYF. Using reference TRBV5-1 and TRBJ2-5 for the parts outside the CDR3, the full variable domain is KAGVTQTPRYLIKTRGQQVTLSCSPISGHRSVSWYQQTPGQGLQFLFEYFSETQRNKGNFPGRFSGRQFSNSRSEMNVSTLELGDSALYLCASSLTLQETQYFGPGTRLLVL.

The V gene is TRBV4-1, the J gene TRBJ1-6, with no clear D. V was shortened by 3 bases and J by 7 bases, with 13 bases between the two germline ends. This CDR3 has 15 amino acids. Germline CDR1 reads MGHRA; CDR2 reads YSYEKL. The DNA for the CDR3 is TGCGCCAGCAGCCAGTGGGCCGGGAACAATTCACCCCTCCACTTT. This translates into CASSQWAGNNSPLHF.

The V call is TRBV7-2, the J call TRBJ2-5; D gene uncertain. Deletions cut 1 base from V and 1 base from J, with 13 bases between. In germline, CDR1 is SGHTA, CDR2 FQGNSA. The CDR3 loop spans 16 amino acids. The DNA of the CDR3 is TGTGCCAGCAGCTTAGGCCGCCTGGGCTTCCAAGAGACCCAGTACTTC. Translating gives CASSLGRLGFQETQYF. The full variable domain, completed using reference TRBV7-2 and TRBJ2-5, is GAGVSQSPSNKVTEKGKDVELRCDPISGHTALYWYRQSLGQGLEFLIYFQGNSAPDKSGLPSDRFSAERTGGSVSTLTIQRTQQEDSAVYLCASSLGRLGFQETQYFGPGTRLLVL.